The rows below give T cell receptor beta chains drawn from one sample of a study of response to subunit inactivated influenza vaccine. TCRdb redid the calling of the RT-PCR reads with MiXCR, one entry per CDR3 protein. Here the sample spans approximately 500,000 distinct CDR3 sequences, over 10% being singletons. The starting material was PBMCs from blood, obtained 45 days after vaccination. These receptors were obtained from a man aged 45-65 years who received an inactivated influenza vaccine. CDR3s leave out the opening cysteine and the closing phenylalanine or tryptophan.

J gene: TRBJ2-7; V gene: TRBV29-1; CDR3 length: 12; CDR3 protein: SVRTSGDFYEQY
J gene: TRBJ2-1; V gene: TRBV12-5; CDR3 length: 13; CDR3 protein: ASGFGGTPYNEQF
J gene: TRBJ2-5; V gene: TRBV11-2; CDR3 length: 15; CDR3 protein: ASSLAWASGSQETQY
J gene: TRBJ2-7; V gene: TRBV29-1; CDR3 length: 9; CDR3 protein: SVEQVGEQY
J gene: TRBJ2-2; V gene: TRBV7-9; CDR3 length: 14; CDR3 protein: ASSKLAGGGTGELF
J gene: TRBJ1-2; V gene: TRBV12-5; CDR3 length: 13; CDR3 protein: ASGLETGGHYGYT
J gene: TRBJ2-1; V gene: TRBV27; CDR3 length: 16; CDR3 protein: ASKEEIWLAGGPHRWV
J gene: TRBJ2-4; V gene: TRBV20-1; CDR3 length: 12; CDR3 protein: SAEWRGAGDIQY
J gene: TRBJ2-3; V gene: TRBV20-1; CDR3 length: 15; CDR3 protein: SARDSLAGASADTQY
J gene: TRBJ2-1; V gene: TRBV6-2/TRBV6-3; CDR3 length: 13; CDR3 protein: ASKITPPGAGEQF
J gene: TRBJ1-2; V gene: TRBV5-5; CDR3 length: 13; CDR3 protein: ASSPTGGRFYGYT
J gene: TRBJ2-1; V gene: TRBV20-1; CDR3 length: 16; CDR3 protein: SAREPWDSLSSYNEQF
J gene: TRBJ2-1; V gene: TRBV12-3/TRBV12-4; CDR3 length: 18; CDR3 protein: ASRSPNLTSGGAGNNEQF
J gene: TRBJ1-6; V gene: TRBV7-2; CDR3 length: 14; CDR3 protein: ASSLARPGRNSPLH
J gene: TRBJ1-4; V gene: TRBV5-1; CDR3 length: 14; CDR3 protein: ASSPYVTGGSEKLF
J gene: TRBJ2-7; V gene: TRBV2; CDR3 length: 10; CDR3 protein: ASSEGWDEQY
J gene: TRBJ2-7; V gene: TRBV6-6; CDR3 length: 8; CDR3 protein: ASRGGEKY
J gene: TRBJ2-3; V gene: TRBV12-3/TRBV12-4; CDR3 length: 12; CDR3 protein: ASSPWRATDTQY
J gene: TRBJ1-5; V gene: TRBV7-8; CDR3 length: 11; CDR3 protein: ASSSAFGKPQH
J gene: TRBJ2-7; V gene: TRBV12-3/TRBV12-4; CDR3 length: 10; CDR3 protein: ASSGVGGEQY
J gene: TRBJ1-3; V gene: TRBV7-8; CDR3 length: 13; CDR3 protein: ASSLAGQGRNTIY
J gene: TRBJ2-5; V gene: TRBV7-8; CDR3 length: 11; CDR3 protein: ASSLVLQETQY
J gene: TRBJ1-5; V gene: TRBV5-6; CDR3 length: 14; CDR3 protein: ASSFGPLTGGQPQH
J gene: TRBJ1-4; V gene: TRBV20-1; CDR3 length: 11; CDR3 protein: SARQGINEKLF
J gene: TRBJ2-7; V gene: TRBV12-3/TRBV12-4; CDR3 length: 12; CDR3 protein: ASSFSGRSNEQY
J gene: TRBJ2-3; V gene: TRBV15; CDR3 length: 14; CDR3 protein: ATSGSGTRPTDTQY
J gene: TRBJ1-1; V gene: TRBV20-1; CDR3 length: 12; CDR3 protein: SARRFGLNTEAF
J gene: TRBJ2-1; V gene: TRBV20-1; CDR3 length: 13; CDR3 protein: SARDVVAGVDEQF
J gene: TRBJ2-2; V gene: TRBV20-1; CDR3 length: 16; CDR3 protein: SARDLRGSGSITGELF
J gene: TRBJ2-1; V gene: TRBV12-3/TRBV12-4; CDR3 length: 12; CDR3 protein: ASSRAGPYNEQF
J gene: TRBJ2-3; V gene: TRBV2; CDR3 length: 12; CDR3 protein: ASNAGGPTDTQY
J gene: TRBJ2-7; V gene: TRBV20-1; CDR3 length: 12; CDR3 protein: SARDRGYTYEQY
J gene: TRBJ2-1; V gene: TRBV3-1; CDR3 length: 12; CDR3 protein: ASTFRHGGNEQF
J gene: TRBJ1-1; V gene: TRBV7-6; CDR3 length: 14; CDR3 protein: ASSLVPTGGGTEAF
J gene: TRBJ2-1; V gene: TRBV7-2; CDR3 length: 15; CDR3 protein: ASSLPRTSGRAYEQF
J gene: TRBJ2-1; V gene: TRBV11-2; CDR3 length: 15; CDR3 protein: ASSFTKGLAGGDEQF
J gene: TRBJ1-2; V gene: TRBV29-1; CDR3 length: 9; CDR3 protein: SVRGLGGYT
J gene: TRBJ2-7; V gene: TRBV9; CDR3 length: 12; CDR3 protein: ASSVAGVEGEQY
J gene: TRBJ2-2; V gene: TRBV5-1; CDR3 length: 13; CDR3 protein: ASSSGTGFGGELF
J gene: TRBJ1-1; V gene: TRBV7-9; CDR3 length: 13; CDR3 protein: ASRTPGSLNTEAF